This T cell receptor beta chain was retrieved from a study of metastatic and nonmetastatic thyroid tumors (dated by TCRdb to about 2020). Study-wide context: For patients with malignant and with benign thyroid disease, the researchers compared repertoires between peripheral blood samples and tumor or nodule tissue samples. Overall study results and their limits: In both blood and tumor samples, TCR beta diversity was reported to be significantly higher in malignant tumors than in benign nodules.

None of the patients had been given any treatment before thyroid surgery. The study retrospectively analysed patient clinical samples collected from about 2012 to 2019 using T-cell receptor beta sequencing. The sample holds many counts of this clone. No antigen is known for it. Qualities for individual bases were not recorded, and no much larger clone is one base off. After removal of 1 base from V and 3 bases from J, the junction retains 8 bases not matched to a gene. The CDR3 measures 16 amino acids from cysteine to phenylalanine. Only the CDR3 DNA is retained, 48 bases long and in frame from the first base. Looking up the germline V gene (reference sequence) yields CDR1 DFQATT and CDR2 SNEGSKA. Libraries were constructed by PCR. Sequenced on an Illumina HiSeq 4000. High-throughput sequencing was used to profile the TCR beta-chain CDR3 region of each patient. The paper's processing steps were these. Drawing on CDR3 differences between clinicopathological groups, the researchers built a classifier meant to tell apart patients with distant-metastatic papillary thyroid cancer. Repertoire diversity was assessed with the Shannon index, and tumor-blood repertoire similarity with the Morisita-Horn index. Through fastp at Q25 and MiXCR, TCRdb rebuilt clones from the public reads, retaining in-frame beta chains. TCRdb, not the authors, supplied the V and J calls. The sample yields tens of thousands of clones; around 20% were counted once. The ten largest clones add up to approximately 8% of the sample.

The rearranged chain carries TRBV20-1 and TRBJ1-5; 8 bases in between match TRBD1. This sequence originates from a female donor with papillary thyroid cancer or a benign thyroid nodule (not recorded which). Some clones in this sample may be carry-over from other donors' samples. The sample comprised blood. The CDR3 region: CSARVTGAGSNQPQHF. The DNA sequence reads TGCAGTGCTAGAGTGACAGGGGCTGGCTCCAATCAGCCCCAGCATTTT.